This T cell receptor (beta chain) comes out of a study of T cell clonality in common variable immunodeficiency. Findings and limits, study-wide: Fewer TCRbeta clones were shared among CVID subjects than controls. TCRbeta clonality was increased in CVID versus healthy controls.

TCRdb keeps only in-frame clones here, not all; method: immunoSEQ multiplex PCR. Altogether roughly 70,000 clones were found in the sample, and no singletons occur. V lost 9 bases, J lost 4 bases, and 18 bases lay in between. Germline values: CDR1 LNHDA, CDR2 SQIVND (reference sequence). The CDR3 length is 15 residues. Comment on this clone: Antigen specificity is unknown. The sequence runs out 3 residues before the end of the CDR3; the remainder is reconstructed from the germline J gene.

Sequencing was performed on peripheral blood mononuclear cells. The genes are TRBV19 and TRBJ2-2, with D perhaps given as TRBD1 or TRBD2 (5 bases each). This receptor was obtained from a person aged 18 to 70 in good health. Partial CDR3 DNA: TGTGCCAGCAGCACCGGAGCAGGGAGCACCGGGGAG. Protein product: CASSTGAGSTGE. The whole CDR3 sequence reads CASSTGAGSTGELFF. Looking up the rest from reference TRBV19 and TRBJ2-2 gives the full variable domain: DGGITQSPKYLFRKEGQNVTLSCEQNLNHDAMYWYRQDPGQGLRLIYYSQIVNDFQKGDIAEGYSVSREKKESFPLTVTSAQKNPTAFYLCASSTGAGSTGELFFGEGSRLTVL.